Following are 15 T cell receptor beta chains from one sample sequenced in a study of control samples from healthy donors and cancer patients. Only in-frame clones appear in the TCRdb table, and some are missing; sequencing was by immunoSEQ multiplex PCR. The data show about 120,000 clones, around 89% seen once. The sequencing input was blood. These receptors were obtained from a man in his forties or fifties in good health.

The gene calls are TRBV27 and TRBJ1-1; TRBD1 might be the D (5 bases). Trimming took 3 bases from V and 4 from J, leaving 12 bases between them. The CDR3 is made up of 14 amino acids. The germline CDR1 and CDR2 sequences are MNHEY and SMNVEV (reference sequence). This CDR3 reads CASSFGHQITEAFF. The CDR3 coding sequence is TGTGCCAGCAGTTTTGGACATCAAATCACTGAAGCTTTCTTT.

This clone was counted a few times. A read error may account for a junction end that differs from germline. The chain employs TRBV3-1 (or the pseudogene TRBV3-2) and TRBJ1-4, with D hard to call. Germline V gives CDR1 LGHDT, CDR2 YNNKEL (reference sequence). The CDR3 is made up of 17 amino acids. The CDR3 DNA follows: TGTGCCAGCAATCTCAGAGGCGGCCCGGGCACCCTAATGAAAAACTGTTTT. Its protein product is CASNLRGGPGTLMKNCF.

This clone was seen once. The genes are TRBV28 and TRBJ1-2; TRBD1 matches 9 bases. CDR1 is MDHEN, CDR2 SYDVKM, per germline. V was clipped by 6 bases and J by 4 bases; unmatched bases: 0. The CDR3 contains 12 residues. CDR3 DNA: TGTGCCAGCAGGACAGGGGGCTATGGCTACACCTTC. It codes for CASRTGGYGYTF.

This clone was counted a few times. The rearrangement links TRBV15 to TRBJ1-5; 9 nucleotides align to TRBD1. CDR3 length equals 15 residues. Germline assignment: CDR1 LNHNV and CDR2 YYDKDF (reference sequence). The V gene end was trimmed by 4 bases and the J gene end by 6 bases; junction bases not matched to a gene: 7. CDR3 sequence: CATSIPGQGFQPQHF. DNA of the CDR3: TGTGCCACCAGCATACCGGGACAGGGCTTTCAGCCCCAGCATTTT.

The V gene is TRBV3-1 (or the pseudogene TRBV3-2), the J gene TRBJ2-2, with 7 bases matching TRBD1. The V segment lost 4 bases and the J segment 3 bases; nucleotides outside the gene matches: 8. The CDR3 runs 16 residues. Germline V gene sequence: CDR1 LGHDT, CDR2 YNNKEL (reference sequence). CDR3 sequence reads: CASSRLQGYDTGELFF. The CDR3 DNA follows: TGTGCCAGCAGCCGGTTACAGGGGTACGACACCGGGGAGCTGTTTTTT.

The rearrangement joins TRBV7-2 to TRBJ2-1; 7 bases line up with TRBD2. The V gene's germline CDR1 is SGHTA and CDR2 FQGNSA. CDR3 size: 13 residues. After removal of 1 base from V and 8 bases from J, the junction contained 2 bases not matched to a gene. CDR3 sequence reads: CASSLVGGDEQFF. As DNA, the CDR3 is TGTGCCAGCAGCTTAGTTGGGGGGGATGAGCAGTTCTTC.

V is TRBV5-6 and J is TRBJ1-2, with D tentatively TRBD1 (5 bases). Germline CDR1 and CDR2: SGHDT and YYEEEE. The CDR3 runs 14 residues. Trimming pared 0 bases from V and 4 bases from J, leaving 10 bases between. CDR3 bases: TGTGCCAGCAGCTTGGACAGGAGGAGCTATGGCTACACCTTC. Its protein is CASSLDRRSYGYTF. Full variable domain (outside the CDR3, taken from reference TRBV5-6 and TRBJ1-2): DAGVTQSPTHLIKTRGQQVTLRCSPKSGHDTVSWYQQALGQGPQFIFQYYEEEERQRGNFPDRFSGHQFPNYSSELNVNALLLGDSALYLCASSLDRRSYGYTFGSGTRLTVV.

V is TRBV29-1 and J is TRBJ2-7; D is possibly TRBD1 or TRBD2 (5 bases each). This CDR3 is 13 amino acids long. Germline V gene lookup returns CDR1 SQVTM and CDR2 ANQGSEA. Trimming pared 4 bases from V and 0 bases from J, leaving 10 bases between. As DNA, the CDR3 is TGCAGCGTTGTCGACGGGACCTCCTACGAGCAGTACTTC. The encoded protein is CSVVDGTSYEQYF.

This clone occurred once. In DNA, the CDR3 is TGTGCCAGCAGTCCTAAGACAGCGGCGCACCTTGAGCAGTTCTTC. Amino acids: CASSPKTAAHLEQFF. This chain links TRBV27 with TRBJ2-1; D assignment may be TRBD1 or TRBD2 (5 bases each). V gave up 5 bases and J gave up 9 bases, with 20 bases separating them. The CDR3 sequence is 15 residues long. Germline CDR1 is MNHEY and CDR2 is SMNVEV (reference sequence).

The chain employs TRBV27 and TRBJ1-1, with D uncertain. Germline values: CDR1 MNHEY, CDR2 SMNVEV (reference sequence). V lost 5 bases and J 5 bases, leaving 12 bases between the germline ends. This CDR3 has 13 amino acids. This chain's CDR3 is CASSPGAATEAFF. CDR3 DNA: TGTGCCAGCAGTCCCGGAGCGGCGACTGAAGCTTTCTTT.

The V and J genes are TRBV7-6 and TRBJ1-6, with TRBD1 matching 7 bases. Germline CDR1 reads SGHVS; CDR2 reads FNYEAQ. Losses at the gene ends were 1 base for V and 5 bases for J; bases not matched to a gene: 5. The CDR3 loop spans 16 amino acids. In DNA form, the CDR3 reads TGTGCCAGCAGCTTAGTGAGTGGGACAGATAATTCACCCCTCCACTTT. Protein: CASSLVSGTDNSPLHF.

The table lists this clone with a count of one. The genes are TRBV11-2 and TRBJ2-1; the match to TRBD2 covers 7 bases. Germline V gene data show CDR1 as SGHAT and CDR2 as FQNNGV. Trimming removed 4 bases from V and 4 bases from J; junction bases left unmatched: 7. The CDR3 is made up of 15 amino acids. CDR3 nucleotide sequence: TGTGCCAGCAGCTCGCTAGCGGAGGGATACAATGAGCAGTTCTTC. Translation: CASSSLAEGYNEQFF.

The gene calls are TRBV11-2 and TRBJ1-2; the D gene is possibly TRBD1 (5 bases). The CDR3 extends over 17 amino acids. The V and J ends lost 4 bases and 3 bases respectively, with 21 bases between them. Germline CDR1 and CDR2: SGHAT and FQNNGV. DNA of the CDR3: TGTGCCAGCAGCTCAGTAAGGGGACCAACGAGTGACTATGGCTACACCTTC. Protein product: CASSSVRGPTSDYGYTF.

V is TRBV3-1 (or the pseudogene TRBV3-2) and J is TRBJ2-1; 12 positions agree with TRBD1. V shed 3 bases, J shed 7 bases, and the junction held 7 bases outside the gene matches. The CDR3 loop spans 16 amino acids. Germline CDR1 and CDR2: LGHDT and YNNKEL (reference sequence). This CDR3 reads CASSQQGQGARNEQFF. CDR3 nucleotides: TGTGCCAGCAGCCAGCAGGGACAGGGGGCTAGGAATGAGCAGTTCTTC.

The V gene is TRBV6-1, the J gene TRBJ2-1, with 7 bases matching TRBD1. The CDR3 is 17 amino acids. CDR1 is MNHNS, CDR2 SASEGT, per germline. After removal of 1 base from V and 6 bases from J, the junction contained 12 bases not matched to a gene. The CDR3 loop is CASSEVKKGTVTNEQFF. As DNA, the CDR3 is TGTGCCAGCAGTGAAGTGAAGAAAGGGACAGTGACCAATGAGCAGTTCTTC.